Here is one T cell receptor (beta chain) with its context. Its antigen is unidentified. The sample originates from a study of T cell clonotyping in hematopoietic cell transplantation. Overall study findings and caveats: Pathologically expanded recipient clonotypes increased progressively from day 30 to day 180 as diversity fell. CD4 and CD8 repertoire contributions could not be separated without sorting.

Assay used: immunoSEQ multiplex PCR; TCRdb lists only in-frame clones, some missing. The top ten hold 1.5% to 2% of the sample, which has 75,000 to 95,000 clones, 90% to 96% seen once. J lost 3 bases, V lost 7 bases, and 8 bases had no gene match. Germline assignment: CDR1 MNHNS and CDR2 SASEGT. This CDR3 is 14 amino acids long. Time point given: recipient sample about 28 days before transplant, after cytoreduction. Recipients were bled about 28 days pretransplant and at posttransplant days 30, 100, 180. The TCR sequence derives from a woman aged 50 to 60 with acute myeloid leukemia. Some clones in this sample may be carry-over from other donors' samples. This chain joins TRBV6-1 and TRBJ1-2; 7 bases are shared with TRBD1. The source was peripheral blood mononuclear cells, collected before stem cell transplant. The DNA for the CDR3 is TGTGCCAGCACCCTAGCCCAGGGGGACTATGGCTACACCTTC. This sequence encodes CASTLAQGDYGYTF.